These 3 T cell receptor beta chains share one sample of origin, sequenced in a study of blood T cell repertoires in COVID-19. TCRdb keeps only in-frame clones here, not all; method: immunoSEQ multiplex PCR. Of approximately 450,000 clones listed, roughly 91% are singletons. The sample was peripheral blood. The source of these receptors is a woman aged 25 to 39 with acute or convalescent COVID-19.

This clone has a handful of counts. This chain links TRBV5-1 with TRBJ2-2; 7 positions agree with TRBD2. The CDR3 runs 14 residues. V gave up 0 bases and J gave up 5 bases; unmatched junction bases: 1. Looked up from germline, CDR1 is SGHRS and CDR2 is YFSETQ. As DNA, the CDR3 is TGCGCCAGCAGCTTGGAAGCGGGGACCGGGGAGCTGTTTTTT. Amino acid sequence: CASSLEAGTGELFF.

The gene calls are TRBV3-1 (or the pseudogene TRBV3-2) and TRBJ2-7; weak D call: TRBD1 (6 bases). Looked up from germline, CDR1 is LGHDT and CDR2 is YNNKEL (reference sequence). The V gene lost 4 bases and the J gene lost 3 bases, with 16 bases spanning the gap. The CDR3 sequence is 15 residues long. The DNA of the CDR3 is TGTGCCAGCAGCCCCCAACCTGGACAGAGCTACGAGCAGTACTTC. This translates into CASSPQPGQSYEQYF.

V is TRBV11-2 and J is TRBJ2-7; 10 bases align to TRBD2. The V segment lost 4 bases and the J segment 6 bases; nucleotides outside the gene matches: 3. This CDR3 comprises 13 residues. Germline CDR1 is SGHAT and CDR2 is FQNNGV. The CDR3 region is CASSSWTSGEQYF. The CDR3 bases are TGTGCCAGCAGCTCTTGGACTAGCGGCGAGCAGTACTTC.